This is a list of T cell receptor beta chains from one sample in a study of blood T cell repertoires in COVID-19. The protocol was immunoSEQ multiplex PCR, while the TCRdb copy is restricted to in-frame clones and leaves out a portion. The data show over 65,000 clones, with approximately 84% seen just once and 9% to 15% held by the top ten. Sequencing was performed on peripheral blood. These receptors all come from a human donor in a cohort sampled during active COVID-19. Both conserved end residues are part of each CDR3. A D gene is named only where the DNA matches it firmly. Not every row has a clone size; where given, it reads once, few, many or a size class.

j_gene: TRBJ2-3
v_gene: TRBV28
d_gene: TRBD2
abundance: -
CDR3nt: TGTGCCAGTGTACCTAGCGGGGGGGTAACTAGCACAGATACGCAGTATTTT
CDR3aa: CASVPSGGVTSTDTQYF

j_gene: TRBJ1-2
v_gene: TRBV6-2/TRBV6-3
d_gene: TRBD1
abundance: -
CDR3nt: TGTGCCAGCAGTTACGGGACAGGTCAGAGCTACACCTTC
CDR3aa: CASSYGTGQSYTF

j_gene: TRBJ2-6
v_gene: TRBV5-1
d_gene: TRBD1
abundance: -
CDR3nt: TGCGCCAGCAGCTGGGACAGGACCTTCTCTGGGGCCAACGTCCTGACTTTC
CDR3aa: CASSWDRTFSGANVLTF

j_gene: TRBJ2-5
v_gene: TRBV5-1
d_gene: TRBD1
abundance: -
CDR3nt: TGCGCCAGCAGCACAGGGACAGGGGGCGCGGTGGAGACCCAGTACTTC
CDR3aa: CASSTGTGGAVETQYF

j_gene: TRBJ1-6
v_gene: TRBV30
d_gene: -
abundance: -
CDR3nt: TGTGCCTGGAACGGGAGGCCGATCCTTTCACCCCTCCACTTT
CDR3aa: CAWNGRPILSPLHF

j_gene: TRBJ1-2
v_gene: TRBV27
d_gene: -
abundance: -
CDR3nt: TGTGCCAGCAGTTTATCGCCGCCAGGCCCACCACATGGCTACACCTTC
CDR3aa: CASSLSPPGPPHGYTF

j_gene: TRBJ1-6
v_gene: TRBV2
d_gene: -
abundance: -
CDR3nt: TGTGCCAGCAGTGCGGGCCGGACAGTGAATTCACCCCTCCACTTT
CDR3aa: CASSAGRTVNSPLHF

j_gene: TRBJ1-5
v_gene: TRBV2
d_gene: -
abundance: -
CDR3nt: TGTGCCAGCAGTCTAACAGGAGAGAATCAGCCCCAGCATTTT
CDR3aa: CASSLTGENQPQHF

j_gene: TRBJ1-1
v_gene: TRBV28
d_gene: -
abundance: -
CDR3nt: TGTGCCAGCAGCCCTGACAGGCCGTACACTGAAGCTTTCTTT
CDR3aa: CASSPDRPYTEAFF

j_gene: TRBJ2-3
v_gene: TRBV14
d_gene: TRBD1
abundance: -
CDR3nt: TGTGCCAGCAGCCAGAAGGGACAGCGTACAGATACGCAGTATTTT
CDR3aa: CASSQKGQRTDTQYF

j_gene: TRBJ2-7
v_gene: TRBV9
d_gene: -
abundance: -
CDR3nt: TGTGCCAGCAGCGTACGGGACTTAGCGTCCTACGAGCAGTACTTC
CDR3aa: CASSVRDLASYEQYF

j_gene: TRBJ2-2
v_gene: TRBV5-6
d_gene: -
abundance: -
CDR3nt: TGTGCCAGCAGCTTGTGGCGGGGCATCACCGGGGAGCTGTTTTTT
CDR3aa: CASSLWRGITGELFF

j_gene: TRBJ2-7
v_gene: TRBV6-2/TRBV6-3
d_gene: -
abundance: -
CDR3nt: TGTGCCAGCAGCCTTGGGTCAGGGGAGCAGTACTTC
CDR3aa: CASSLGSGEQYF

j_gene: TRBJ2-1
v_gene: TRBV7-8
d_gene: TRBD2
abundance: -
CDR3nt: TGTGCCAGCAGCTCGAGACTAGCGGGGGGATACAATGAGCAGTTCTTC
CDR3aa: CASSSRLAGGYNEQFF

j_gene: TRBJ1-2
v_gene: TRBV30
d_gene: -
abundance: few
CDR3nt: TGTGCCTGGACCCACCTAAACTATGGCTACACCTTC
CDR3aa: CAWTHLNYGYTF

j_gene: TRBJ2-1
v_gene: TRBV6-1
d_gene: TRBD1
abundance: -
CDR3nt: TGTGCCAGCAGCGAAGACAGGGTCGCCTACAATGAGCAGTTCTTC
CDR3aa: CASSEDRVAYNEQFF

j_gene: TRBJ1-4
v_gene: TRBV5-1
d_gene: -
abundance: -
CDR3nt: TGCGCCAGCAGCCTCAGGCAGGGAAGAAAACTGTTTTTT
CDR3aa: CASSLRQGRKLFF

j_gene: TRBJ2-7
v_gene: TRBV19
d_gene: TRBD2
abundance: -
CDR3nt: TGTGCCAGTAGTTTGCGTAATTCGGGGGGGATCTACGAGCAGTACTTC
CDR3aa: CASSLRNSGGIYEQYF

j_gene: TRBJ2-7
v_gene: TRBV5-1
d_gene: TRBD2
abundance: -
CDR3nt: TGCGCCAGCAGCTTGGCCCCTAGCGGGGAGTCCTACGAGCAGTACTTC
CDR3aa: CASSLAPSGESYEQYF

j_gene: TRBJ2-3
v_gene: TRBV7-8
d_gene: TRBD2
abundance: -
CDR3nt: TGTGCCAGCAGCTACGGGACTAGCGTACATACGCAGTATTTT
CDR3aa: CASSYGTSVHTQYF

j_gene: TRBJ1-4
v_gene: TRBV24-1
d_gene: -
abundance: -
CDR3nt: TGTGCCCCACATTATGGCCACAAACCGCCCGGGAGTGAAAAACTGTTTTTT
CDR3aa: CAPHYGHKPPGSEKLFF

j_gene: TRBJ2-3
v_gene: TRBV6-1
d_gene: -
abundance: -
CDR3nt: TGTGCCAGCAGTGATGTCGGGGGAAGCACAGATACGCAGTATTTT
CDR3aa: CASSDVGGSTDTQYF

j_gene: TRBJ2-5
v_gene: TRBV7-3
d_gene: -
abundance: -
CDR3nt: TGTGCCAGCAGCTCTCGCCCGAGCGGACAAGAGACCCAGTACTTC
CDR3aa: CASSSRPSGQETQYF

j_gene: TRBJ2-1
v_gene: TRBV5-4
d_gene: TRBD1
abundance: -
CDR3nt: TGTGCCAGCAGCCAGGGACAGGGCCCCAATGAGCAGTTCTTC
CDR3aa: CASSQGQGPNEQFF

j_gene: TRBJ2-7
v_gene: TRBV5-1
d_gene: -
abundance: once
CDR3nt: TGCGCCAGCAGCTTAGCCGCCTCCTACGAGCAGTACTTC
CDR3aa: CASSLAASYEQYF

j_gene: TRBJ2-6
v_gene: TRBV5-4
d_gene: -
abundance: -
CDR3nt: TGTGCCAGCAGCTTGGCCCCTCGGGGGGCCGGGGCCAACGTCCTGACTTTC
CDR3aa: CASSLAPRGAGANVLTF

j_gene: TRBJ2-7
v_gene: TRBV28
d_gene: -
abundance: -
CDR3nt: TGTGCCAGCACCGTCGGGGGGCGCGAGCAGTACTTC
CDR3aa: CASTVGGREQYF

j_gene: TRBJ2-7
v_gene: TRBV28
d_gene: -
abundance: -
CDR3nt: TGTGCCAGCACGGACGTGGGACAATACGAGCAGTACTTC
CDR3aa: CASTDVGQYEQYF

j_gene: TRBJ1-5
v_gene: TRBV7-2
d_gene: TRBD1
abundance: -
CDR3nt: TGTGCCAGCAGCTTACGACAGGGAGGCCAGCCCCAGCATTTT
CDR3aa: CASSLRQGGQPQHF

j_gene: TRBJ2-7
v_gene: TRBV4-1
d_gene: TRBD1
abundance: -
CDR3nt: TGCGCCAGCAGCCAAGACAGGGGGCTTGTCTACGAGCAGTACTTC
CDR3aa: CASSQDRGLVYEQYF

j_gene: TRBJ2-1
v_gene: TRBV7-2
d_gene: TRBD2
abundance: -
CDR3nt: TGTGCCAGCAGCGCACTGGTAGCGGGGGGCCGGAATGAGCAGTTCTTC
CDR3aa: CASSALVAGGRNEQFF

j_gene: TRBJ1-5
v_gene: TRBV6-5
d_gene: -
abundance: -
CDR3nt: TGTGCCAGCAGTTACTTGCACGGGCAGCCCCAGCATTTT
CDR3aa: CASSYLHGQPQHF

j_gene: TRBJ1-5
v_gene: TRBV5-6
d_gene: -
abundance: -
CDR3nt: TGTGCCAGCAGCTTGAGCAGGTATAGCAATCAGCCCCAGCATTTT
CDR3aa: CASSLSRYSNQPQHF

j_gene: TRBJ2-1
v_gene: TRBV12-5
d_gene: TRBD1
abundance: once
CDR3nt: TGTGCTAGTGGCCCCGGGACAGGGGGCTGGAATGAGCAGTTCTTC
CDR3aa: CASGPGTGGWNEQFF

j_gene: TRBJ1-4
v_gene: TRBV27
d_gene: TRBD1
abundance: -
CDR3nt: TGTGCCAGCAGTTTCAGGGGGCTAGGTGAAAAACTGTTTTTT
CDR3aa: CASSFRGLGEKLFF

j_gene: TRBJ2-7
v_gene: TRBV7-9
d_gene: -
abundance: -
CDR3nt: TGTGCCAGCAGCTTAAGAGCGGGTTCCCAGGGGCAGTACTTC
CDR3aa: CASSLRAGSQGQYF

j_gene: TRBJ2-1
v_gene: TRBV5-1
d_gene: TRBD2
abundance: -
CDR3nt: TGCGCCAGCAGCTTGGGATCGTCTAGCGGGGGTGAGCAGTTCTTC
CDR3aa: CASSLGSSSGGEQFF

j_gene: TRBJ1-4
v_gene: TRBV6-6
d_gene: TRBD1
abundance: -
CDR3nt: TGTGCCAGCGAAGACAGGGGTAATGAAAAACTGTTTTTT
CDR3aa: CASEDRGNEKLFF

j_gene: TRBJ2-5
v_gene: TRBV30
d_gene: -
abundance: -
CDR3nt: TGTGCCTGGAATGGGGGACATCAAGAGACCCAGTACTTC
CDR3aa: CAWNGGHQETQYF

j_gene: TRBJ1-2
v_gene: TRBV4-3
d_gene: -
abundance: -
CDR3nt: TGCGCCAGCAGCCCCGGTCGTAGGTCGGGGGATGTCTATGGCTACACCTTC
CDR3aa: CASSPGRRSGDVYGYTF

j_gene: TRBJ1-1
v_gene: TRBV5-4
d_gene: TRBD1
abundance: -
CDR3nt: TGTGCCAGCAGGACAGGGGGCGCCGGGGTGAACACTGAAGCTTTCTTT
CDR3aa: CASRTGGAGVNTEAFF

j_gene: TRBJ2-1
v_gene: TRBV6-1
d_gene: -
abundance: -
CDR3nt: TGTGCCAGCAGTGAAGCGGACAGTGGATACAATGAGCAGTTCTTC
CDR3aa: CASSEADSGYNEQFF

j_gene: TRBJ1-3
v_gene: TRBV10-3
d_gene: -
abundance: -
CDR3nt: TGTGCCTCAGGAGGGGTCTCTGGAAACACCATATATTTT
CDR3aa: CASGGVSGNTIYF

j_gene: TRBJ2-3
v_gene: TRBV14
d_gene: TRBD1
abundance: -
CDR3nt: TGTGCCAGCAGCCAAGGACAGGGGGAGACGGTACGAGATACGCAGTATTTT
CDR3aa: CASSQGQGETVRDTQYF

j_gene: TRBJ2-1
v_gene: TRBV9
d_gene: TRBD2
abundance: -
CDR3nt: TGTGCCAGCAGCGCCTATAGCGGGGGGGCGACAAGAGAAGAGCAGTTCTTC
CDR3aa: CASSAYSGGATREEQFF

j_gene: TRBJ1-6
v_gene: TRBV13
d_gene: -
abundance: -
CDR3nt: TGTGCCAGCAGCGCACAGACGAATAATTCACCCCTCCACTTT
CDR3aa: CASSAQTNNSPLHF

j_gene: TRBJ1-2
v_gene: TRBV5-1
d_gene: TRBD1
abundance: -
CDR3nt: TGCGCCAGCAGCTTCGCAGGGGGCGTTGGCTACACCTTC
CDR3aa: CASSFAGGVGYTF

j_gene: TRBJ1-2
v_gene: TRBV7-2
d_gene: -
abundance: -
CDR3nt: TGTGCCAGCAGCTTAGACCGGCGGAGGGGCTTGGGCTACACCTTC
CDR3aa: CASSLDRRRGLGYTF